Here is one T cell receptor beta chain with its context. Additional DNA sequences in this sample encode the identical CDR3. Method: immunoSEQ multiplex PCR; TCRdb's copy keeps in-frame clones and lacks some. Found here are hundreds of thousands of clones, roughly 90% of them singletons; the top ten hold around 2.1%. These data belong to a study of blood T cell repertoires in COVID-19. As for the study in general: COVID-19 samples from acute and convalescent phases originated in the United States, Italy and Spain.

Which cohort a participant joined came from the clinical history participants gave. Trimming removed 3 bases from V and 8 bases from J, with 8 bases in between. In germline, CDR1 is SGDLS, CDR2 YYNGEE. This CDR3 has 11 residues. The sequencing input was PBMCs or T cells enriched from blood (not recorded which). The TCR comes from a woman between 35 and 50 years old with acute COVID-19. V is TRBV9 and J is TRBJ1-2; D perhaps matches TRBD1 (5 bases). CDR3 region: CASSAPGGYTF. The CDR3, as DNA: TGTGCCAGCAGCGCCCCAGGGGGCTACACCTTC.